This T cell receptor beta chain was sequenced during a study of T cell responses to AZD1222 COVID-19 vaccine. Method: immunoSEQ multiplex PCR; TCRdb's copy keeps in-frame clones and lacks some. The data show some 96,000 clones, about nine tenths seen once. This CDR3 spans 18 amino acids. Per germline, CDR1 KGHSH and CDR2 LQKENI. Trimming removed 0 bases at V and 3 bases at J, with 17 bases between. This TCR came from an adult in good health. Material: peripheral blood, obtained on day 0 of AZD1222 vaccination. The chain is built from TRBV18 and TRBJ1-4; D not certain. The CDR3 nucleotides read TGTGCCAGCTCACCACCGGGTGGAGGACGGGTGGCTAATGAAAAACTGTTTTTT. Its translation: CASSPPGGGRVANEKLFF.